One sample yielded the 15 T cell receptor beta chains listed below, sequenced in a study of cytomegalovirus exposure and HLA in healthy donors. The PCR had 60 Vbeta and 13 Jbeta primers. Produced via immunoSEQ multiplex PCR; TCRdb's table is partial and in-frame only. The sample has 130,000 to 150,000 clones; 79% are singletons. The specimen was PBMCs. These receptor sequences come from a middle-aged woman in good health and CMV-seropositive.

V usage is TRBV5-4 and J usage is TRBJ2-7; 9 bases line up with TRBD1. V was pared by 0 bases and J by 2 bases, with 0 bases of the junction left unmatched. Germline CDR1 is SGHNT and CDR2 is YYREEE (reference sequence). This CDR3 has 14 amino acids. The chain's CDR3 is CASSLGDRAYEQYF. CDR3 bases: TGTGCCAGCAGCTTGGGGGACAGGGCCTACGAGCAGTACTTC. Using reference TRBV5-4 and TRBJ2-7 for the parts outside the CDR3, the full variable domain is ETGVTQSPTHLIKTRGQQVTLRCSSQSGHNTVSWYQQALGQGPQFIFQYYREEENGRGNFPPRFSGLQFPNYSSELNVNALELDDSALYLCASSLGDRAYEQYFGPGTRLTVT.

This chain uses TRBV19 with TRBJ1-3; no clear D. Germline V CDR1 and CDR2: LNHDA, SQIVND (reference sequence). The germline V and J ends were trimmed by 3 bases and 3 bases, with 9 bases remaining between them. The CDR3 has 14 amino acids. CDR3 sequence reads: CASSITGFGNTIYF. CDR3 DNA: TGTGCCAGTAGTATTACCGGGTTTGGAAACACCATATATTTT.

In regard to this clone: No conserved phenylalanine or tryptophan ends this CDR3, so it is likely a read error. The chain links TRBV19 to TRBJ2-7; D might be TRBD1 (6 bases). This CDR3 contains 15 residues. Per the germline V gene, CDR1 is LNHDA and CDR2 is SQIVND (reference sequence). Deletions cut 0 bases from V and 3 bases from J, with 12 bases between. The CDR3 reads CASSIDTGTLYEQYC. CDR3 DNA sequence: TGTGCCAGTAGTATAGATACGGGGACACTCTACGAGCAGTACTGC.

This chain joins TRBV5-1 and TRBJ1-6; the match to TRBD1 covers 8 bases. CDR1 is SGHRS, CDR2 YFSETQ, per germline. The V and J ends lost 0 bases and 10 bases, in that order; junction bases with no gene match: 3. This CDR3 region has 14 residues. This chain's CDR3 is CASSLVQGASPLHF. DNA for the CDR3: TGCGCCAGCAGCTTGGTTCAGGGGGCCTCACCCCTCCACTTT.

The rearrangement joins TRBV30 to TRBJ1-2; no clear D gene. Germline V CDR1 and CDR2: GTSNPN, SVGIG (reference sequence). The CDR3 extends over 16 amino acids. V gave up 0 bases and J gave up 1 base, with 15 bases separating them. Here the CDR3 reads CAWSVEERAFNYGYTF. The CDR3 region has the DNA TGTGCCTGGAGTGTGGAGGAAAGGGCATTTAACTATGGCTACACCTTC. Using reference TRBV30 and TRBJ1-2 for the parts outside the CDR3, the full variable domain is SQTIHQWPATLVQPVGSPLSLECTVEGTSNPNLYWYRQAAGRGLQLLFYSVGIGQISSEVPQNLSASRPQDRQFILSSKKLLLSDSGFYLCAWSVEERAFNYGYTFGSGTRLTVV.

The genes are TRBV6-1 and TRBJ2-7; 7 bases match TRBD1. V was pared by 5 bases and J by 2 bases, with 6 bases of the junction left unmatched. Germline V gene lookup returns CDR1 MNHNS and CDR2 SASEGT. This CDR3 is 14 amino acids long. The CDR3 bases are TGTGCCAGCAGTCCCCGGGACAGCACCTACGAGCAGTACTTC. Translating it yields CASSPRDSTYEQYF.

This clone has just a few counts. The chain employs TRBV28 and TRBJ1-1; tentatively, D is TRBD1 (5 bases). This CDR3 spans 13 amino acids. V shed 4 bases and J shed 4 bases, with 10 bases lying between them. Germline V gene sequence: CDR1 MDHEN, CDR2 SYDVKM. The CDR3 loop is CASSSGLGTEAFF. The CDR3, as DNA: TGTGCCAGCAGTTCAGGGTTGGGCACTGAAGCTTTCTTT.

The V gene is TRBV5-5, the J gene TRBJ2-1; no reliable D call. CDR1 is SGHKS and CDR2 is YYEKEE in the germline V gene (reference sequence). This CDR3 spans 14 amino acids. V lost 0 bases and J 2 bases, leaving 6 bases between the germline ends. This CDR3 reads CASSLDAAYNEQFF. The CDR3 DNA is TGTGCCAGCAGCTTGGATGCAGCCTACAATGAGCAGTTCTTC.

This clone has just one count. The rearrangement links TRBV12-5 to TRBJ2-1; TRBD1 matches 8 bases. CDR3 length: 17 residues. V was clipped by 1 base and J by 0 bases; unmatched bases: 5. The germline V gene has CDR1 LGHNT and CDR2 FRNRAP. The CDR3 loop reads CASGLETGAFSYNEQFF. The CDR3 bases are TGTGCTAGTGGTTTGGAGACAGGGGCCTTCTCCTACAATGAGCAGTTCTTC.

A single count supports this clone. The chain couples TRBV5-1 to TRBJ2-1; D is undetermined. The germline gives CDR1 SGHRS, CDR2 YFSETQ. The CDR3 consists of 15 residues. V was clipped by 2 bases and J by 2 bases, with 11 bases between them. For the CDR3, the DNA is TGCGCCAGCAGCTTACCCCAGGTCGCCTACAATGAGCAGTTCTTC. This encodes CASSLPQVAYNEQFF.

This chain uses TRBV7-3 with TRBJ1-1; 10 nucleotides line up with TRBD1. The CDR3 loop spans 13 amino acids. Trimming took 4 bases from V and 12 from J; bases not matched to a gene: 8. Germline-derived CDR1 and CDR2 are SGHTA and FQGTGA. The CDR3 is CASSSGGQGVPFF. In DNA, the CDR3 is TGTGCCAGCAGCTCAGGAGGACAGGGGGTTCCTTTCTTT.

The table lists this clone with a count of one. This chain connects TRBV25-1 to TRBJ1-4, with 8 nucleotides matching TRBD1. Germline V gene lookup returns CDR1 MGHDK and CDR2 SYGVNS. Germline trimming cut 4 bases from V and 7 bases from J; bases unmatched to any gene: 2. The CDR3 sequence is 13 residues long. DNA of the CDR3: TGTGCCAGCAGTGCAACAGGGGGTGAAAAACTGTTTTTT. This codes for CASSATGGEKLFF.

The chain is built from TRBV19 and TRBJ1-5; D is perhaps TRBD1 (6 bases). The CDR3 has 16 residues. Deletions cut 7 bases from V and 3 bases from J, with 19 bases between. The V gene's germline CDR1 is LNHDA and CDR2 SQIVND (reference sequence). CDR3 nucleotides: TGTGCCAGTATGGGTTGGGAGGGGGGCGACAATCAGCCCCAGCATTTT. Amino acids: CASMGWEGGDNQPQHF.

This rearrangement joins TRBV6-6 to TRBJ2-7; D perhaps matches TRBD2 (5 bases). The CDR3 loop spans 15 amino acids. The germline gives CDR1 MNHNY, CDR2 SVGAGI (reference sequence). The ends were cut back, 4 bases at V and 3 bases at J, with 16 bases in the middle. The CDR3 DNA follows: TGTGCCAGCAGTTTCGCCAGTCGCGGAGGCTACGAGCAGTACTTC. Encoded protein: CASSFASRGGYEQYF.

This clone occurred a few times. The genes are TRBV6-1 and TRBJ1-5; TRBD1 might be the D (6 bases). V was trimmed by 6 bases and J by 4 bases, leaving 10 bases between them. The CDR3 is 13 amino acids. Germline CDR1 and CDR2: MNHNS and SASEGT. CDR3 coding DNA: TGTGCCAGCAGCCGGGACACAAATCAGCCCCAGCATTTT. It translates to CASSRDTNQPQHF.